A selection of T cell receptor beta chains follows, all from one sample in a study of cytomegalovirus exposure and HLA in healthy donors. Method: immunoSEQ multiplex PCR; TCRdb's copy keeps in-frame clones and lacks some. The sample has 45,000 to 65,000 clones, roughly 72% seen once; the top ten hold 22%. The sample was PBMCs. Receptor source: a woman aged 50 to 65 in good health and CMV-seropositive. Each CDR3 is given with its conserved first and last residue. D genes are given only for firm matches. Part of the rows lack a size; the others show once, few, many or a class for expanded clones.

TRBV9	TRBJ1-2	.	.	CASSPRAYEEVYGYTF	TGTGCCAGCAGCCCACGGGCCTACGAGGAGGTCTATGGCTACACCTTC
TRBV6-5	TRBJ2-3	.	few	CASSYSMGGPDTQYF	TGTGCCAGCAGTTACTCGATGGGGGGACCAGATACGCAGTATTTT
TRBV7-2	TRBJ2-3	.	.	CASSLKYLRGSQYF	TGTGCCAGCAGCTTAAAGTATTTGAGAGGCTCGCAGTATTTT
TRBV28	TRBJ2-6	.	.	CASSVGWGANVLTF	TGTGCCAGCAGCGTCGGGTGGGGGGCCAACGTCCTGACTTTC
TRBV19	TRBJ2-3	TRBD2	.	CASRRLAGITDTQYF	TGTGCCAGTCGCCGTCTAGCGGGGATCACAGATACGCAGTATTTT
TRBV7-9	TRBJ1-1	TRBD1	.	CASSLVQGTTEAFF	TGTGCCAGCAGCTTAGTACAGGGGACGACTGAAGCTTTCTTT
TRBV4-3	TRBJ1-3	.	.	CASSRDSSGNTIYF	TGCGCCAGCAGCCGAGACAGCTCTGGAAACACCATATATTTT
TRBV5-1	TRBJ1-4	TRBD1	few	CASSAQGTGFEKLFF	TGCGCCAGCAGCGCCCAAGGGACAGGGTTCGAAAAACTGTTTTTT
TRBV4-3	TRBJ1-6	TRBD1	.	CASSQVGTGARVSPLHF	TGCGCCAGCAGCCAAGTGGGTACAGGGGCGCGGGTTTCACCCCTCCACTTT
TRBV28	TRBJ2-7	TRBD1	.	CASSFGQGISPYEQYF	TGTGCCAGCAGTTTCGGACAGGGAATATCACCCTACGAGCAGTACTTC
TRBV5-1	TRBJ1-2	TRBD1	.	CASSLYPQGAPGGYTF	TGCGCCAGCAGCTTGTACCCTCAGGGGGCGCCGGGTGGCTACACCTTC
TRBV7-3	TRBJ2-5	.	once	CASSLNGGYQETQYF	TGTGCCAGCAGCTTAAATGGCGGATACCAAGAGACCCAGTACTTC
TRBV4-1	TRBJ1-1	.	.	CASSQVSGPGTEAFF	TGCGCCAGCAGCCAAGTTTCTGGACCGGGGACTGAAGCTTTCTTT
TRBV27	TRBJ2-7	TRBD1	few	CASSFEPGQTYEQYF	TGTGCCAGCAGTTTCGAGCCGGGACAGACCTACGAGCAGTACTTC
TRBV7-2	TRBJ1-1	TRBD1	.	CASSLVFDRGTEAFF	TGTGCCAGCAGCCTAGTCTTTGACAGGGGGACTGAAGCTTTCTTT
TRBV4-2	TRBJ2-3	TRBD2	.	CASMAGGDVDTQYF	TGTGCCAGCATGGCGGGGGGGGATGTAGATACGCAGTATTTT
TRBV4-2	TRBJ2-7	TRBD2	once	CASSQDPAGLESGVYEQYF	TGTGCCAGCAGCCAAGATCCAGCGGGATTGGAGTCGGGGGTGTACGAGCAGTACTTC
TRBV19	TRBJ2-7	TRBD2	.	CASSITSGTLREQYF	TGTGCCAGTAGTATTACTAGCGGAACACTTCGGGAGCAGTACTTC
TRBV2	TRBJ2-7	.	.	CASSEEGGGAYEQYF	TGTGCCAGCAGTGAAGAGGGAGGGGGGGCCTACGAGCAGTACTTC
TRBV7-9	TRBJ2-7	.	.	CASSRDAGYEQYF	TGTGCCAGCAGCCGCGACGCGGGCTACGAGCAGTACTTC
TRBV14	TRBJ2-5	.	.	CASSQDPAQVMETQYF	TGTGCCAGCAGCCAAGATCCGGCACAGGTTATGGAGACCCAGTACTTC
TRBV6-4	TRBJ2-3	.	.	CASAQGLTDTQYF	TGTGCCAGCGCGCAGGGGTTGACAGATACGCAGTATTTT
TRBV29-1	TRBJ2-1	.	.	CSVEGGTVYNEQFF	TGCAGCGTGGAGGGGGGGACGGTCTACAATGAGCAGTTCTTC
TRBV5-6	TRBJ1-1	TRBD1	few	CASSPQDRENTEAFF	TGTGCCAGCAGCCCGCAGGACAGGGAGAACACTGAAGCTTTCTTT
TRBV4-1	TRBJ2-5	TRBD1	once	CASSPLPTGEETQYF	TGCGCCAGCAGCCCCCTTCCGACAGGGGAAGAGACCCAGTACTTC
TRBV5-6	TRBJ1-1	.	.	CASSLVSGLGAFF	TGTGCCAGCAGCTTGGTTTCAGGGTTAGGAGCTTTCTTT
TRBV7-3	TRBJ2-5	TRBD2	.	CASSLGGGPQETQYF	TGTGCCAGCAGCCTCGGGGGGGGTCCCCAAGAGACCCAGTACTTC
TRBV7-6	TRBJ2-5	TRBD2	.	CASSRGTSGSIWETQYF	TGTGCCAGCAGCCGCGGGACTAGCGGGAGTATTTGGGAGACCCAGTACTTC
TRBV7-9	TRBJ2-5	TRBD1	.	CASSSTTGISRETQYF	TGTGCCAGCAGCTCGACGACAGGGATCTCGAGAGAGACCCAGTACTTC
TRBV7-2	TRBJ2-7	TRBD2	.	CASSFSGVLSYEQYF	TGTGCCAGCAGCTTTAGCGGGGTCCTCTCCTACGAGCAGTACTTC
TRBV10-3	TRBJ1-2	.	.	CAISPLGAEGYTF	TGTGCCATCAGCCCTTTGGGGGCGGAAGGCTACACCTTC
TRBV11-2	TRBJ2-3	.	.	CASSPRRRLYTDTQYF	TGTGCCAGCAGCCCACGCCGGCGACTATACACAGATACGCAGTATTTT
TRBV5-4	TRBJ1-5	.	few	CASSPNPDSGQPQHF	TGTGCCAGCAGCCCAAACCCGGATTCGGGTCAGCCCCAGCATTTT
TRBV29-1	TRBJ1-2	.	.	CSVERGGDYYGYTF	TGCAGCGTTGAACGTGGGGGGGATTACTATGGCTACACCTTC
TRBV7-8	TRBJ2-1	TRBD2	.	CASSYPSGGGNEQFF	TGTGCCAGCAGCTACCCTAGCGGGGGGGGCAATGAGCAGTTCTTC
TRBV5-1	TRBJ1-4	.	.	CASSWSGVDEKLFF	TGCGCCAGCAGCTGGTCAGGGGTTGATGAAAAACTGTTTTTT
TRBV7-9	TRBJ2-7	.	few	CASSLDGGSYEQYF	TGTGCCAGCAGCTTAGACGGGGGCTCCTACGAGCAGTACTTC
TRBV28	TRBJ2-7	.	.	CASSPMGGGYEQYF	TGTGCCAGCAGCCCAATGGGGGGAGGCTACGAGCAGTACTTC
TRBV7-9	TRBJ2-5	TRBD2	.	CASSAGGAQYF	TGTGCCAGCAGCGCGGGAGGGGCCCAGTACTTC
TRBV25-1	TRBJ2-7	TRBD2	.	CASSPHPAGGREQYF	TGTGCCAGCAGTCCCCACCCAGCGGGGGGACGCGAGCAGTACTTC
TRBV19	TRBJ2-2	TRBD2	once	CASSSGLAAGELFF	TGTGCCAGTAGTTCGGGACTAGCCGCCGGGGAGCTGTTTTTT
TRBV5-6	TRBJ2-5	.	.	CASMGGGQETQYF	TGTGCCAGCATGGGCGGAGGTCAAGAGACCCAGTACTTC